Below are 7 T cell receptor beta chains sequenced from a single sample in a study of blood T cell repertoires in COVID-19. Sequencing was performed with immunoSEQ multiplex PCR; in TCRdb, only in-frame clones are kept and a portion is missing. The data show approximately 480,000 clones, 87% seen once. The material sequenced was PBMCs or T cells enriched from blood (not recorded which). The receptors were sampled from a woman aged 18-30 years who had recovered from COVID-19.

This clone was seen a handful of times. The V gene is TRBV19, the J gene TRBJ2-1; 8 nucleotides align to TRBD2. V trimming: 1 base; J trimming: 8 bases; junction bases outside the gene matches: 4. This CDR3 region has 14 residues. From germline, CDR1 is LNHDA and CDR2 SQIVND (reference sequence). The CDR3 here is CASSIGGGRDEQFF. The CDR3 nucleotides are TGTGCCAGTAGTATAGGCGGGGGGCGGGATGAGCAGTTCTTC. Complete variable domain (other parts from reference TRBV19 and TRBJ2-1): DGGITQSPKYLFRKEGQNVTLSCEQNLNHDAMYWYRQDPGQGLRLIYYSQIVNDFQKGDIAEGYSVSREKKESFPLTVTSAQKNPTAFYLCASSIGGGRDEQFFGPGTRLTVL.

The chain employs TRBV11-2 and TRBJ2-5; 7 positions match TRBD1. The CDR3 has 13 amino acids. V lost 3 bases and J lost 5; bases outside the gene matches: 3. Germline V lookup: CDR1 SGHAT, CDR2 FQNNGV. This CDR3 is CASSFGTAETQYF. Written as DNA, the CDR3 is TGTGCCAGCAGCTTTGGGACAGCTGAGACCCAGTACTTC.

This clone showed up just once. CDR3 nucleotides: TGTGCCAGCAGCTCTGGACAGGTCTCGGTGGATACGCAGTATTTT. Translated: CASSSGQVSVDTQYF. This chain joins TRBV5-8 and TRBJ2-3, with TRBD1 matching 7 bases. The trim removed 3 bases at V and 6 bases at J, leaving 10 bases unmatched. The germline V gene has CDR1 SGHTS and CDR2 YDEGEE. The CDR3 covers 15 residues.

The CDR3 nucleotides are TGTGCCAGCAGCATAGGAACAGGGGGCTCTAGTGGCCAACCCTACGAGCAGTACTTC. It translates to CASSIGTGGSSGQPYEQYF. This chain joins TRBV7-9 and TRBJ2-7; 9 bases match TRBD1. The CDR3 has 19 amino acids. V trimming: 5 bases; J trimming: 2 bases; junction bases outside the gene matches: 19. CDR1 and CDR2 from the germline V gene are SEHNR and FQNEAQ (reference sequence). Using reference TRBV7-9 and TRBJ2-7 for the parts outside the CDR3, the full variable domain is DTGVSQNPRHKITKRGQNVTFRCDPISEHNRLYWYRQTLGQGPEFLTYFQNEAQLEKSRLLSDRFSAERPKGSFSTLEIQRTEQGDSAMYLCASSIGTGGSSGQPYEQYFGPGTRLTVT.

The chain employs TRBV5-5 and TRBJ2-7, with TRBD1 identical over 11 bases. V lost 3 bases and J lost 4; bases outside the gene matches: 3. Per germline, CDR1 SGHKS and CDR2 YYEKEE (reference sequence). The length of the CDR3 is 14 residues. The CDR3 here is CASSSGTGGYEQYF. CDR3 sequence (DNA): TGTGCCAGCAGCTCCGGGACAGGGGGATACGAGCAGTACTTC.

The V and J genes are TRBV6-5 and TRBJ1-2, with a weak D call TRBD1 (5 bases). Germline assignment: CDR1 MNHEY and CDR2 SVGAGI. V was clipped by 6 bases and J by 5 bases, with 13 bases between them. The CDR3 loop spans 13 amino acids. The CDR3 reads CASSDKPGYGYTF. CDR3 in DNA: TGTGCCAGCAGCGATAAACCAGGGTATGGCTACACCTTC.

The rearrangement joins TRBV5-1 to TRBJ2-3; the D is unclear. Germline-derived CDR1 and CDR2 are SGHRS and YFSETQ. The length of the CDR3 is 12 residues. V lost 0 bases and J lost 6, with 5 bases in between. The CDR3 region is CASSLGADTQYF. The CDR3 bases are TGCGCCAGCAGCTTGGGCGCCGATACGCAGTATTTT.